Below are 27 T cell receptor beta chains sequenced from a single sample in a study of blood T cell repertoires in COVID-19. Produced via immunoSEQ multiplex PCR; TCRdb's table is partial and in-frame only. In the table there are more than 15,000 clones, roughly 89% of which are singletons. Sequencing was done on a sample of peripheral blood. These receptors all come from a human donor in a cohort sampled during active COVID-19. The donor label of this sample is uncertain.

The chain carries TRBV7-2 and TRBJ2-7; TRBD2 matches 10 bases. This CDR3 has 14 residues. The V and J ends lost 3 bases and 3 bases, in that order; junction bases with no gene match: 2. Looked up from germline, CDR1 is SGHTA and CDR2 is FQGNSA. In DNA form, the CDR3 reads TGTGCCAGCAGCTTTCGGACTAGCGGCTACGAGCAGTACTTC. This codes for CASSFRTSGYEQYF.

The CDR3 DNA follows: TGTGCCAGCAGCCCGGGACTAGCGAACGGTGAGCAGTTCTTC. Translation: CASSPGLANGEQFF. The gene calls are TRBV6-6 and TRBJ2-1, with 10 bases aligning to TRBD2. The CDR3 extends over 14 amino acids. The J segment lost 9 bases and the V segment lost 6 bases, leaving 8 bases of the junction unmatched. Germline assignment: CDR1 MNHNY and CDR2 SVGAGI (reference sequence).

The CDR3 loop is CASSRGQGSSYEQYF. The CDR3 bases are TGCGCCAGCAGCAGGGGACAGGGGTCCTCCTACGAGCAGTACTTC. The chain joins TRBV5-1 to TRBJ2-7, with 10 bases matching TRBD1. V lost 4 bases to trimming and J lost 0 bases; unmatched junction nucleotides: 4. The CDR3 has 15 residues. CDR1 is SGHRS, CDR2 YFSETQ, per germline.

The chain couples TRBV5-5 to TRBJ1-2; TRBD1 agrees at 11 bases. The length of the CDR3 is 16 residues. Germline CDR1 SGHKS, CDR2 YYEKEE (reference sequence). With 2 bases clipped from V and 4 bases from J, the junction kept 7 bases outside the gene matches. CDR3 DNA: TGTGCCAGCAGCTTTTCCGGGACAGGGGGGTTCTATGGCTACACCTTC. This encodes CASSFSGTGGFYGYTF. The whole variable domain, remainder taken from reference TRBV5-5 and TRBJ1-2, is DAGVTQSPTHLIKTRGQQVTLRCSPISGHKSVSWYQQVLGQGPQFIFQYYEKEERGRGNFPDRFSARQFPNYSSELNVNALLLGDSALYLCASSFSGTGGFYGYTFGSGTRLTVV.

The chain is built from TRBV27 and TRBJ1-1; tentative D call: TRBD1 (6 bases). Germline lookup yields CDR1 MNHEY and CDR2 SMNVEV (reference sequence). With 5 bases removed from V and 0 bases from J, the gap between germline ends came to 10 bases. The CDR3 has 14 amino acids. The CDR3 protein is CASSLQGLNTEAFF. DNA for the CDR3: TGTGCCAGCAGTCTACAGGGTTTGAACACTGAAGCTTTCTTT.

V usage is TRBV5-1 and J usage is TRBJ1-1; D remains ambiguous. V shed 0 bases and J shed 4 bases, with 10 bases lying between them. CDR3 length: 14 amino acids. Germline assignment: CDR1 SGHRS and CDR2 YFSETQ. CDR3 coding DNA: TGCGCCAGCAGCTTGGTGGGGAGCGGCACTGAAGCTTTCTTT. Translated, it gives CASSLVGSGTEAFF. Based on the CDR3 plus reference TRBV5-1 and TRBJ1-1, the full variable domain is KAGVTQTPRYLIKTRGQQVTLSCSPISGHRSVSWYQQTPGQGLQFLFEYFSETQRNKGNFPGRFSGRQFSNSRSEMNVSTLELGDSALYLCASSLVGSGTEAFFGQGTRLTVV.

This clone was counted a single time. The V call is TRBV2, the J call TRBJ2-3; 12 nucleotides line up with TRBD2. The V and J ends lost 7 bases and 4 bases, in that order; junction bases with no gene match: 9. The germline V gene has CDR1 SNHLY and CDR2 FYNNEI. This CDR3 has 16 residues. CDR3 sequence (DNA): TGTGCCAGCACCCCCGGACTAGCGGGATGGGCAGATACGCAGTATTTT. Encoded protein: CASTPGLAGWADTQYF.

This clone was counted a single time. The chain is built from TRBV7-7 and TRBJ2-7; a possible D gene is TRBD1 (5 bases). V lost 5 bases to trimming and J lost 0 bases, with 11 bases between them. The CDR3 spans 14 residues. Per the germline V gene, CDR1 is SSHAT and CDR2 is FNYEAQ (reference sequence). DNA for the CDR3: TGTGCCAGCAGCCCCATGACAGCCTCCTACGAGCAGTACTTC. Amino acid sequence: CASSPMTASYEQYF.

The rearrangement links TRBV19 to TRBJ2-7; the D gene is possibly TRBD2 (5 bases). CDR1 is LNHDA, CDR2 SQIVND, per germline (reference sequence). The V end lost 3 bases, the J end lost 4 bases, and 13 bases lay between the germline ends. This CDR3 is built from 14 residues. This CDR3 reads CASSMRVERYEQYF. Written as DNA, the CDR3 is TGTGCCAGTAGTATGAGGGTAGAGAGGTACGAGCAGTACTTC.

V and J are TRBV5-1 and TRBJ2-3; 9 bases map to TRBD1. This CDR3 region has 15 residues. Germline lookup yields CDR1 SGHRS and CDR2 YFSETQ. The ends lost 6 bases at V and 2 bases at J; junction bases unmatched: 7. This CDR3 reads CASITGTGHTDTQYF. In nucleotides, the CDR3 is TGCGCCAGCATCACCGGGACAGGGCACACAGATACGCAGTATTTT.

The gene calls are TRBV12-3 or TRBV12-4 and TRBJ1-1; 8 nucleotides line up with TRBD1. Losses at the gene ends were 2 bases for V and 5 bases for J; bases not matched to a gene: 1. The CDR3 contains 13 residues. The CDR3 here is CASSLRQGTEAFF. As DNA, the CDR3 is TGTGCCAGCAGTTTACGACAGGGGACTGAAGCTTTCTTT.

The chain has TRBV29-1 and TRBJ2-3; 9 bases match TRBD2. This CDR3 is built from 14 residues. Germline V CDR1 and CDR2: SQVTM, ANQGSEA. Trimming took 7 bases from V and 1 from J; bases not matched to a gene: 6. The CDR3: CSAKAGGRTDTQYF. In DNA form, the CDR3 reads TGCAGCGCTAAAGCGGGAGGCCGCACAGATACGCAGTATTTT.

The genes are TRBV9 and TRBJ2-7; D unclear. Trimming left V 1 base short and J 1 base short, with 12 bases between. Germline V gene lookup returns CDR1 SGDLS and CDR2 YYNGEE. The CDR3 covers 15 residues. The CDR3 sequence: CASSVKRRFSYEQYF. The CDR3 DNA reads TGTGCCAGCAGCGTAAAGCGAAGGTTTTCCTACGAGCAGTACTTC.

The rearrangement uses TRBV28 and TRBJ1-2; maybe TRBD1 (6 bases). Germline CDR1 and CDR2: MDHEN and SYDVKM. Trimming stripped 11 bases from V and 6 bases from J, with 19 bases between. This CDR3 spans 13 amino acids. The CDR3 protein is CAVGEGGVNGYTF. In nucleotides, the CDR3 is TGTGCCGTAGGCGAAGGGGGGGTGAATGGCTACACCTTC.

The chain uses TRBV6-1 and TRBJ1-5; no reliable D call. Trimming pared 3 bases from V and 7 bases from J, leaving 10 bases between. The CDR3 extends over 13 amino acids. Germline V CDR1 and CDR2: MNHNS, SASEGT. CDR3 DNA: TGTGCCAGCAGTGACCTGGTGGGCCAGCCCCAGCATTTT. Residues: CASSDLVGQPQHF.

The gene calls are TRBV5-1 and TRBJ2-1, with 12 nucleotides matching TRBD2. Trimming took 4 bases from V and 4 from J; bases not matched to a gene: 3. This CDR3 has 15 amino acids. CDR1 is SGHRS, CDR2 YFSETQ, per germline. The CDR3 here is CASSPGLAGYNEQFF. The CDR3 DNA reads as TGCGCCAGCAGCCCAGGACTAGCGGGGTACAATGAGCAGTTCTTC.

The rearrangement uses TRBV29-1 and TRBJ1-2; TRBD1 matches 7 bases. Germline V lookup: CDR1 SQVTM, CDR2 ANQGSEA. This CDR3 has 19 amino acids. After removal of 2 bases from V and 7 bases from J, the junction contained 25 bases not matched to a gene. CDR3 in amino acids: CSVETPAGSQGSSLFGYTF. CDR3 sequence (DNA): TGCAGCGTTGAAACCCCGGCGGGATCACAGGGGAGTTCTTTGTTTGGCTACACCTTC.

The J gene is TRBJ1-5, the V gene TRBV2; 7 bases align to TRBD1. Germline V gives CDR1 SNHLY, CDR2 FYNNEI. This CDR3 has 15 amino acids. V shed 2 bases and J 2 bases; nucleotides not matched to a gene: 3. CDR3 sequence: CASSEQGVGNQPQHF. As DNA, the CDR3 is TGTGCCAGCAGTGAACAGGGGGTCGGCAATCAGCCCCAGCATTTT.

The rearrangement links TRBV18 to TRBJ2-6; D is possibly TRBD2 (6 bases). Trimming pared 0 bases from V and 1 base from J, leaving 13 bases between. The V gene's germline CDR1 is KGHSH and CDR2 LQKENI. The CDR3 extends over 18 amino acids. This CDR3 is CASSPPQGGSSGANVLTF. CDR3 in DNA: TGTGCCAGCTCACCACCCCAGGGAGGAAGTTCTGGGGCCAACGTCCTGACTTTC.

This chain connects TRBV10-2 to TRBJ1-6; D is uncertain. The CDR3 totals 13 residues. Germline values: CDR1 WSHSY, CDR2 SAAADI. V was pared by 4 bases and J by 10 bases, with 11 bases between. In DNA form, the CDR3 reads TGCGCCAGCAGTGGCCGCGGGCGATCACCCCTCCACTTT. Protein: CASSGRGRSPLHF.

In nucleotides, the CDR3 is TGTGCCAGCAGTTTGGGGGGACAGGGTAACTATGGCTACACCTTC. Translated, it gives CASSLGGQGNYGYTF. The J gene is TRBJ1-2, the V gene TRBV27, with 9 bases identical to TRBD1. The CDR3 loop spans 15 amino acids. Trimming removed 3 bases from V and 1 base from J; junction bases left unmatched: 3. Germline values: CDR1 MNHEY, CDR2 SMNVEV (reference sequence).

CDR3 DNA: TGCGCCAGCAGCCAAGATAGGAGACTAGCGGGAGTGGGCTACGAGCAGTACTTC. This translates into CASSQDRRLAGVGYEQYF. The rearrangement links TRBV4-1 to TRBJ2-7; 12 bases map to TRBD2. Per the germline V gene, CDR1 is MGHRA and CDR2 is YSYEKL. V lost 0 bases and J lost 3; bases outside the gene matches: 9. The CDR3 is 18 amino acids.

J is TRBJ2-5 and V is TRBV19; TRBD2 aligns across 8 bases. CDR3 length: 17 amino acids. Trimming took 6 bases from V and 5 from J; bases not matched to a gene: 17. Germline-derived CDR1 and CDR2 are LNHDA and SQIVND (reference sequence). CDR3 DNA sequence: TGTGCCAGTAGCCCTAGCCCAGGGCGGGGGGCTAGCGAGACCCAGTACTTC. This encodes CASSPSPGRGASETQYF.

The chain is built from TRBV30 and TRBJ1-5; D is perhaps TRBD1 (6 bases). The V gene's germline CDR1 is GTSNPN and CDR2 SVGIG (reference sequence). Trimming took 3 bases from V and 6 from J, leaving 12 bases between them. There are 13 residues in the CDR3. CDR3 bases: TGTGCCTGGAGCAGGGGAGTGGGTCAGCCCCAGCATTTT. Translating it yields CAWSRGVGQPQHF.

The chain employs TRBV19 and TRBJ1-1; D possibly corresponds to TRBD1 (5 bases). Germline values: CDR1 LNHDA, CDR2 SQIVND (reference sequence). The CDR3 has 15 residues. Trimming took 5 bases from V and 1 from J, leaving 14 bases between them. The CDR3 loop reads CASSPRGGANTEAFF. The CDR3 DNA follows: TGTGCCAGTAGTCCCCGGGGAGGGGCGAACACTGAAGCTTTCTTT.

This chain connects TRBV6-1 to TRBJ1-5; D unresolved. Trimming stripped 2 bases from V and 0 bases from J, with 11 bases between. CDR1 and CDR2 (germline): MNHNS, SASEGT. The CDR3 covers 16 residues. This CDR3 reads CASSEFAQYSNQPQHF. The CDR3 region has the DNA TGTGCCAGCAGTGAATTTGCACAGTATAGCAATCAGCCCCAGCATTTT.

Turning to this clone: This specimen includes other DNA sequences encoding the same CDR3. The chain couples TRBV7-8 to TRBJ2-3; 10 bases line up with TRBD2. The V gene end was trimmed by 4 bases and the J gene end by 5 bases; junction bases not matched to a gene: 15. CDR3 length: 18 amino acids. In germline, CDR1 is SGHVS, CDR2 FQNEAQ. The CDR3 nucleotides read TGTGCCAGCAGCTACCGCCGAACTAGCGGGGACCCTATAGATACGCAGTATTTT. Protein product: CASSYRRTSGDPIDTQYF.